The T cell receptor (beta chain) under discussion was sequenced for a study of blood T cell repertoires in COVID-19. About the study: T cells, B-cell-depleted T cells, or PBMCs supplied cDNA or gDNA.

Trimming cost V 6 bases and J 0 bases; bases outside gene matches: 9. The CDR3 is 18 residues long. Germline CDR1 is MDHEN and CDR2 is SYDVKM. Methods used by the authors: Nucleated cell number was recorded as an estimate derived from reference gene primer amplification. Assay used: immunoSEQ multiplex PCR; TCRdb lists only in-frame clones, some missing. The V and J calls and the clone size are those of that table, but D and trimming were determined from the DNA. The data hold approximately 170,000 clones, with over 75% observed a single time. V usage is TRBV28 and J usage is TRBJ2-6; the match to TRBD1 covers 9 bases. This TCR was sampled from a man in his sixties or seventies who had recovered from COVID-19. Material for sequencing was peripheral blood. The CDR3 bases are TGTGCCAGCAGGGCCGGGACAGGGTTTTCCTCTGGGGCCAACGTCCTGACTTTC. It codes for CASRAGTGFSSGANVLTF.